This T cell receptor (beta chain) was captured in a study of blood T cell repertoires in COVID-19. Across the study: Acute and convalescent COVID-19 specimens originated in the United States, Italy and Spain. From T cells, B-cell-depleted T cells, or PBMCs came the material, which was cDNA or gDNA.

Remarks on this clone: Additional DNA sequences in this sample encode the identical CDR3.

The V gene lost 5 bases and the J gene lost 1 base, with 8 bases spanning the gap. CDR3 length: 13 residues. Patients at the Seattle site were enrolled during active infection and followed longitudinally. Per the study methods: Nucleated cell counts were estimated from reference gene primer amplification. Only in-frame clones appear in the TCRdb table, and some are missing; sequencing was by immunoSEQ multiplex PCR. V and J calls and clone size are copied from that table; D and trimming were computed from the DNA. The sample lists 150,000 to 200,000 clones, approximately 87% occurring once. The TCR was taken from an older woman with COVID-19, enrolled during active disease. The gene calls are TRBV12-3 or TRBV12-4 and TRBJ1-1; D remains ambiguous. Sequencing used peripheral blood. CDR3 loop: CASSLPSNTEAFF. CDR3 DNA: TGTGCCAGCAGTCTACCGTCGAACACTGAAGCTTTCTTT.